This TCR beta chain was sequenced for a study of T cells after yellow fever vaccination. One entry per CDR3 protein results from TCRdb running MiXCR on the 5' RACE reads. The sample includes some 350,000 distinct CDR3 sequences, approximately 3.9% of them seen just once. J gave up 1 base and V 1 base, and 4 bases lay outside the gene matches. Germline V gene lookup returns CDR1 MGHRA and CDR2 YSYEKL. The CDR3 is made up of 16 amino acids. The gene calls are TRBV4-1 and TRBJ2-5; the match to TRBD2 covers 9 bases. Sequencing used PBMCs, obtained 5 days after the yellow fever booster vaccination. This TCR was recovered from a man between 18 and 35 years old who received the YFV17D yellow fever vaccine. CDR3 amino acids: CASSQGTAGGQETQYF. DNA of the CDR3: TGCGCCAGCAGCCAAGGTACAGCGGGGGGCCAAGAGACCCAGTACTTC.